Below are 6 T cell receptor beta chains sequenced from a single sample in a study of response to subunit inactivated influenza vaccine. TCRdb re-derived calls from the RT-PCR reads in MiXCR, one entry per CDR3 protein. This sample has around 850,000 distinct CDR3 sequences, with about 18% found just once. This specimen consisted of PBMCs from blood, obtained more than 4 days after vaccination. These receptors came from a man in his fifties or sixties who received an inactivated influenza vaccine.

This clonotype was detected ten times or more. The rearrangement uses TRBV12-3 or TRBV12-4 and TRBJ1-5; tentative D call: TRBD1 (5 bases). CDR3 size: 14 residues. V was cut by 6 bases and J by 0 bases, with 9 bases left in between. This CDR3 reads CASSFTGSNQPQHF. The DNA of the CDR3 is TGTGCCAGCAGCTTCACAGGTAGCAATCAGCCCCAGCATTTT.

This clonotype was seen only a few times. The J gene is TRBJ2-1, the V gene TRBV6-2 or TRBV6-3, with TRBD2 matching over 12 bases. In germline, CDR1 is MNHEY, CDR2 SVGEGT. The CDR3 totals 19 residues. V shed 7 bases, J shed 4 bases, and the junction held 17 bases outside the gene matches. The CDR3 bases are TGTGCCAGCACCGGGGGGCTAGCGGGAGGGCCCCGGGGGTACAATGAGCAGTTCTTC. Translating gives CASTGGLAGGPRGYNEQFF.

V and J are TRBV20-1 and TRBJ2-7; 10 bases align to TRBD2. Germline V gives CDR1 DFQATT, CDR2 SNEGSKA (reference sequence). The V and J ends lost 4 bases and 8 bases, in that order; junction bases with no gene match: 14. The CDR3 length is 15 residues. Here the CDR3 reads CSATHRLAGGRQQYF. The DNA of the CDR3 is TGCAGTGCTACCCATCGATTAGCGGGAGGAAGGCAGCAGTACTTC.

V gene TRBV10-3 combines with J gene TRBJ2-1; TRBD2 matches at 12 bases. The V gene end was trimmed by 4 bases and the J gene end by 3 bases; junction bases not matched to a gene: 10. CDR3 length: 18 amino acids. The V gene's germline CDR1 is ENHRY and CDR2 SYGVKD. CDR3 bases: TGTGCCATCAGTGGAGGACTAGCGGGACGGGGCGGCTACAATGAGCAGTTCTTC. As protein: CAISGGLAGRGGYNEQFF.

This rearrangement joins TRBV29-1 to TRBJ2-7; a weak D match, TRBD1 (5 bases). Trimming shortened V by 1 base and J by 6 bases, and 13 bases separated the two germline ends. Looked up from germline, CDR1 is SQVTM and CDR2 is ANQGSEA. This CDR3 is built from 13 residues. Written as DNA, the CDR3 is TGCAGCGTTGAAGGACACCTTAGGGGCGAGCAGTACTTC. Amino acid sequence: CSVEGHLRGEQYF.

This clonotype appeared a few times. The chain recombines TRBV7-6 with TRBJ2-1, with D unresolved. From germline, CDR1 is SGHVS and CDR2 FNYEAQ. V lost 2 bases and J 2 bases, leaving 19 bases between the germline ends. The CDR3 totals 18 residues. For the CDR3, the DNA is TGTGCCAGCAGCTTAACCCCCCCGGGTATACTTACCTACAATGAGCAGTTCTTC. This translates into CASSLTPPGILTYNEQFF.